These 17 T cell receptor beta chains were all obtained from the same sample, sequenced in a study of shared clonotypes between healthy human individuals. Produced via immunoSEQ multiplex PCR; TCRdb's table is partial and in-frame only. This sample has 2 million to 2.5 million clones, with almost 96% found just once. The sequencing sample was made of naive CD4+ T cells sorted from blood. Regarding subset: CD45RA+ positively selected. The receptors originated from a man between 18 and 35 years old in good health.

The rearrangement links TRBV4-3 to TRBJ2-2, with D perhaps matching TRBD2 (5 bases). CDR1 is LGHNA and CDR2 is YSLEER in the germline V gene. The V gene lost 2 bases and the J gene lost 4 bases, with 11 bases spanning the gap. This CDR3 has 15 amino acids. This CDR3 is CASSQLAQLTGELFF. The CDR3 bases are TGCGCCAGCAGCCAACTAGCTCAGCTCACCGGGGAGCTGTTTTTT.

CDR3 sequence reads: CASSFRQIPYEQYF. CDR3 bases: TGTGCCAGCAGTTTCAGGCAGATCCCCTACGAGCAGTACTTC. V usage is TRBV27 and J usage is TRBJ2-7; D unresolved. Germline loops: CDR1 MNHEY, CDR2 SMNVEV (reference sequence). V was trimmed by 3 bases and J by 2 bases, leaving 11 bases between them. The CDR3 contains 14 residues.

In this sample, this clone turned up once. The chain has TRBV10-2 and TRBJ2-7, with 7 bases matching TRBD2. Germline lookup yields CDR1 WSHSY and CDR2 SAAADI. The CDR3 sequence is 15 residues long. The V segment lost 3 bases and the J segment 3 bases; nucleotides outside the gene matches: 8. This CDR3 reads CASSEPGLKIYEQYF. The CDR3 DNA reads TGCGCCAGCAGTGAACCGGGACTAAAGATCTACGAGCAGTACTTC.

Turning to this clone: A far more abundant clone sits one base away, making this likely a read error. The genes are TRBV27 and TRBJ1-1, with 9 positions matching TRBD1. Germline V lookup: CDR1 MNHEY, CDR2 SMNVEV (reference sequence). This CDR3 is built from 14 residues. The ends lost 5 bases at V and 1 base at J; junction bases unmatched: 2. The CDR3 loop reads CASSADRGNTEAFF. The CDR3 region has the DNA TGTGCCAGCAGTGCGGACAGGGGGAACACTGAAGCTTTCTTT.

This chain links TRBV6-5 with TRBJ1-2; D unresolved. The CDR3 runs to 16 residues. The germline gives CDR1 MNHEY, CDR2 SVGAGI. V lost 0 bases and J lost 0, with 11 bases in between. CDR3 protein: CASSYSSHSANYGYTF. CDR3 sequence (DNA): TGTGCCAGCAGTTACTCGAGCCATTCCGCTAACTATGGCTACACCTTC.

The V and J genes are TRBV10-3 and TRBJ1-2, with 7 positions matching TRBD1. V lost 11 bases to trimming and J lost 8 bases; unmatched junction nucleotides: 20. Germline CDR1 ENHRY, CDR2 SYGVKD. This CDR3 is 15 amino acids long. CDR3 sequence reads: CAATTRAGTERGYTF. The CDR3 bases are TGTGCCGCCACAACCCGCGCGGGGACAGAGAGGGGCTACACCTTC.

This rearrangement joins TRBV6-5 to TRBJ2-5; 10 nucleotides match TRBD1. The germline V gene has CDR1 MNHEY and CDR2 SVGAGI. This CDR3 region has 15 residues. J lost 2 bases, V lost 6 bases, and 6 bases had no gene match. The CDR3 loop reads CASRRTGGGQETQYF. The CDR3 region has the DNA TGTGCCAGCAGGCGGACAGGGGGTGGGCAAGAGACCCAGTACTTC.

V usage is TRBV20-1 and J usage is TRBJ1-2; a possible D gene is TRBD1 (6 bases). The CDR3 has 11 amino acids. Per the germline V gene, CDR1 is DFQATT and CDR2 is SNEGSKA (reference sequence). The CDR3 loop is CVVRGLYGYTF. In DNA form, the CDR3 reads TGCGTAGTCCGGGGGCTTTATGGCTACACCTTC.

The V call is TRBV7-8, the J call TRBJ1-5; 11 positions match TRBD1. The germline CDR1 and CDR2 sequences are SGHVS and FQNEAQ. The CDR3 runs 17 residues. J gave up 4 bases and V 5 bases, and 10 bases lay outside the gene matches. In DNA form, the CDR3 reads TGTGCCAGCAGCCCGGGACAGGGGGATCTTGGAAATCAGCCCCAGCATTTT. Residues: CASSPGQGDLGNQPQHF.

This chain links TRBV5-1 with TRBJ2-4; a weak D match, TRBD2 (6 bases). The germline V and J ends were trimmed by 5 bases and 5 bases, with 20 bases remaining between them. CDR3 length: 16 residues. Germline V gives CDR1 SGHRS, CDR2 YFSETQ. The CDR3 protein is CASSSWAGLEENIQYF. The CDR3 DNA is TGCGCCAGCAGTTCGTGGGCGGGACTGGAGGAAAACATTCAGTACTTC.

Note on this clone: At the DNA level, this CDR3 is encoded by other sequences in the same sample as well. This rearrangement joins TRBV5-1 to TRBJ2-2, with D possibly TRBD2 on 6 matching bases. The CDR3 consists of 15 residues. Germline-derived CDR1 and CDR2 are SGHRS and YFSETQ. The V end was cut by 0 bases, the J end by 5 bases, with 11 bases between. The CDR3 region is CASSLVGGNTGELFF. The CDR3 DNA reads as TGCGCCAGCAGCTTGGTTGGCGGGAATACCGGGGAGCTGTTTTTT. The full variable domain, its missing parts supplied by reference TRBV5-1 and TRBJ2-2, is KAGVTQTPRYLIKTRGQQVTLSCSPISGHRSVSWYQQTPGQGLQFLFEYFSETQRNKGNFPGRFSGRQFSNSRSEMNVSTLELGDSALYLCASSLVGGNTGELFFGEGSRLTVL.

CDR3 in amino acids: CASSPGGLAGAVETQYF. CDR3 in DNA: TGTGCCAGCTCACCAGGGGGACTAGCGGGGGCCGTCGAGACCCAGTACTTC. The V gene is TRBV18, the J gene TRBJ2-5, with 14 bases lining up with TRBD2. Trimming at V came to 2 bases and at J to 5 bases, leaving 7 bases not matched to a gene. CDR1 KGHSH and CDR2 LQKENI come from the germline V gene. There are 17 residues in the CDR3.

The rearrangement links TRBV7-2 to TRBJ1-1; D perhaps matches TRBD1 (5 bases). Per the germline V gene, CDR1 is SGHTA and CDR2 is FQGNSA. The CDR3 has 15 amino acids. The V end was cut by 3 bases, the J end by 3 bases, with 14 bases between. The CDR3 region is CASSFPRGSHTEAFF. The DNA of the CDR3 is TGTGCCAGCAGCTTCCCGCGGGGGTCGCACACTGAAGCTTTCTTT.

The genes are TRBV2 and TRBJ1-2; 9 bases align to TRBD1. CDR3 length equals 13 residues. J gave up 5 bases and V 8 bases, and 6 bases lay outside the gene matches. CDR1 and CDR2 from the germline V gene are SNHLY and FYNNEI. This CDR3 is CASAGQGPYGYTF. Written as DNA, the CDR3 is TGTGCCAGCGCGGGACAGGGACCATATGGCTACACCTTC.

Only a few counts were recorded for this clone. CDR3 DNA sequence: TGTGCCAGCAGCCCGATTTTGGGCAGTTCACCCCTCCACTTT. Amino acids: CASSPILGSSPLHF. The rearrangement links TRBV11-2 to TRBJ1-6; D gene ambiguous. V lost 5 bases, J lost 9 bases, and 14 bases lay in between. CDR3 size: 14 residues. The germline gives CDR1 SGHAT, CDR2 FQNNGV.

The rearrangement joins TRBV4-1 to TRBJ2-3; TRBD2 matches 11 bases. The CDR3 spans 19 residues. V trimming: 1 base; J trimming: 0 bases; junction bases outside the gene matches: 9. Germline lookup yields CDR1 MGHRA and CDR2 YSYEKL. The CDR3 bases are TGCGCCAGCAGCCAAGGGTTCTTGGGACTAGCGGACAGCACAGATACGCAGTATTTT. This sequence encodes CASSQGFLGLADSTDTQYF.

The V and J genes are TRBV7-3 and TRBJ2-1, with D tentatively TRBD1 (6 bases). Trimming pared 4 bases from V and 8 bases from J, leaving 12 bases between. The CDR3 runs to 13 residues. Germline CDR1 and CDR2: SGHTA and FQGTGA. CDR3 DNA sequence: TGTGCCAGCAGCTCGTCACAGGGATATGAGCAGTTCTTC. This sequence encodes CASSSSQGYEQFF.